The clone carrying this T cell receptor (beta chain) was detected many times. The target antigen is unknown. This sample was taken from a study of CD8 T cells in ankylosing spondylitis. Regarding the study as a whole: Matched synovial fluid from ankylosing spondylitis patients was reported to be enriched for disease-linked clones.

One entry per CDR3 protein results from TCRdb running MiXCR on the 5' RACE reads. The table lists fewer than 30,000 distinct CDR3 sequences, 2% to 3% of them singletons, with around 7.7% in the top ten. CDR3 length equals 17 residues. Germline values: CDR1 SGDLS, CDR2 YYNGEE. V lost 4 bases and J lost 2, with 20 bases in between. The sample was blood, either unsorted or a sorted T cell fraction (not recorded which). The receptor's source is a female donor with ankylosing spondylitis or in good health (not recorded which). The chain uses TRBV9 and TRBJ2-3, with D maybe TRBD1 (6 bases). The CDR3 bases are TGTGCCAGCAGCCGGATGGAACAGGGCCCTCACACAGATACGCAGTATTTT. Its translation: CASSRMEQGPHTDTQYF.